The source of this T cell receptor (beta chain) is a study of identifying expanded T cells in peripheral blood. Study-wide findings and caveats: Clone count variance between approximately two-week samples rose with total template count. Over approximately two and four weeks, about 15 and 19 clones changed, versus roughly 1.2 between replicates.

This CDR3 contains 14 residues. Germline CDR1 and CDR2: MNHEY and SVGAGI. V was trimmed by 5 bases and J by 8 bases, leaving 18 bases between them. No infections or other immune events were documented during collection. Worth noting for this clone: Its specificity is not known.

Sequencing was performed with immunoSEQ multiplex PCR; in TCRdb, only in-frame clones are kept and a portion is missing. The sample contains approximately 90,000 clones, about 90% of which appear only once. The TCR comes from a person aged 18 to 75 in good health. This sequence joins TRBV6-5 and TRBJ1-2; D call uncertain. The sequencing sample was made of blood. CDR3 bases: TGTGCCAGCAGTACCTCCCTCGCGGGCCTCGGCTACACCTTC. This encodes CASSTSLAGLGYTF.